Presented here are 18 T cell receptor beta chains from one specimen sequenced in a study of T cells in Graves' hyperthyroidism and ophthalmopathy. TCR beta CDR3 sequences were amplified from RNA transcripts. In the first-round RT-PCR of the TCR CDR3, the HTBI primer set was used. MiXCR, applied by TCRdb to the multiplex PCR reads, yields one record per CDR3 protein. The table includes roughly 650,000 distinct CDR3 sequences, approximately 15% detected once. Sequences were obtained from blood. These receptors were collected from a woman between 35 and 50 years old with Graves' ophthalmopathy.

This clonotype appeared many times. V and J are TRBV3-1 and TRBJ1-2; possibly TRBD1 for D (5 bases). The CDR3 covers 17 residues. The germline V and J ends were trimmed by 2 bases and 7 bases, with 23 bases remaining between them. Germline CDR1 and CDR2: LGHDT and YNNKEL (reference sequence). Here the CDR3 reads CASSQMVRGPSYGGYTF. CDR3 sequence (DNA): TGTGCCAGCAGCCAAATGGTTCGGGGACCGTCCTACGGTGGCTACACCTTC.

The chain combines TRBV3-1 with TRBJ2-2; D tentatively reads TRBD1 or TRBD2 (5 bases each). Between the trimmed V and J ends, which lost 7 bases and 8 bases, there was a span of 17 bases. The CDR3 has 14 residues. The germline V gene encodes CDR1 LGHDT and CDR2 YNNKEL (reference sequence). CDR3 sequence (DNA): TGTGCCAGCACGAACCTTGGGGGTAAGGGGGAGCTGTTTTTT. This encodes CASTNLGGKGELFF.

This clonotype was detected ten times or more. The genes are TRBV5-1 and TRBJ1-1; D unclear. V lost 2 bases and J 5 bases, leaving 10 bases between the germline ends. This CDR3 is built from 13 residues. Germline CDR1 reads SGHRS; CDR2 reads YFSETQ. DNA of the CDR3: TGCGCCAGCAGCTTCTCTCTGGCGACTGAAGCTTTCTTT. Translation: CASSFSLATEAFF.

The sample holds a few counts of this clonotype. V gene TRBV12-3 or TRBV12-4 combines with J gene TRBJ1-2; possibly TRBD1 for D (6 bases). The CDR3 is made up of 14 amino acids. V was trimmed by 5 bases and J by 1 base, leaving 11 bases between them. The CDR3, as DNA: TGTGCCAGCAGTGTAGACAGGCGTAACTATGGCTACACCTTC. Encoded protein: CASSVDRRNYGYTF.

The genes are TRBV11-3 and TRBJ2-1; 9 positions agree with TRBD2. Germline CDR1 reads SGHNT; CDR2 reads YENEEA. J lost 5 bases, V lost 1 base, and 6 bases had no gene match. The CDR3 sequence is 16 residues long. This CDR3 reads CASSLGGRAIHNEQFF. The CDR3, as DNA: TGTGCCAGCAGCTTAGGCGGGAGGGCCATCCACAATGAGCAGTTCTTC.

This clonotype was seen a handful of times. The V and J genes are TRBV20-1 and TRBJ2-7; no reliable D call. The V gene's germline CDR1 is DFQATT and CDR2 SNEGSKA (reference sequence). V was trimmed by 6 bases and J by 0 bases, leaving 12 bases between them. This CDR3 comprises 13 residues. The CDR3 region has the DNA TGCAGTGCCGCAGACGGCTACTCCTACGAGCAGTACTTC. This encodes CSAADGYSYEQYF.

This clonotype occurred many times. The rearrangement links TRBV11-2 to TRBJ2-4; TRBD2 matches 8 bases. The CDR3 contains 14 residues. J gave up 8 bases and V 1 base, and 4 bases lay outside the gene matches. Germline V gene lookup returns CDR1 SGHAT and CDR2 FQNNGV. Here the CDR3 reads CASSLGFGGDIQYF. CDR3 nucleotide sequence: TGTGCCAGCAGCTTAGGGTTCGGGGGGGACATTCAGTACTTC. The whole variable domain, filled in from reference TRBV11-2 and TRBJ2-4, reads EAGVAQSPRYKIIEKRQSVAFWCNPISGHATLYWYQQILGQGPKLLIQFQNNGVVDDSQLPKDRFSAERLKGVDSTLKIQPAKLEDSAVYLCASSLGFGGDIQYFGAGTRLSVL.

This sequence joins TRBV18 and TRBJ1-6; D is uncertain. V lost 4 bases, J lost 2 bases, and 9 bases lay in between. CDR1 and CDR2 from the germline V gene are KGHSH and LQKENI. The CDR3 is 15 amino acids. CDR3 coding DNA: TGTGCCAGCTCACGAGGAGGACCCTATAATTCACCCCTCCACTTT. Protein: CASSRGGPYNSPLHF.

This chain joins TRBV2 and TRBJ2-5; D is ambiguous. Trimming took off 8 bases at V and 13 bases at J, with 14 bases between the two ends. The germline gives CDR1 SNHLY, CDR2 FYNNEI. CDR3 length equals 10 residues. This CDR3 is CASLKVRMYF. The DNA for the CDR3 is TGTGCCAGCTTAAAAGTTAGGATGTACTTC.

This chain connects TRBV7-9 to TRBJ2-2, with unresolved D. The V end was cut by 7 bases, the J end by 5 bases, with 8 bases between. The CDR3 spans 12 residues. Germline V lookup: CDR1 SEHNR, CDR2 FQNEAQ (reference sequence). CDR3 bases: TGTGCCAGCACCCTACCTACCGGGGAGCTGTTTTTT. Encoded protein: CASTLPTGELFF. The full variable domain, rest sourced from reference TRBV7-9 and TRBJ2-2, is DTGVSQNPRHKITKRGQNVTFRCDPISEHNRLYWYRQTLGQGPEFLTYFQNEAQLEKSRLLSDRFSAERPKGSFSTLEIQRTEQGDSAMYLCASTLPTGELFFGEGSRLTVL.

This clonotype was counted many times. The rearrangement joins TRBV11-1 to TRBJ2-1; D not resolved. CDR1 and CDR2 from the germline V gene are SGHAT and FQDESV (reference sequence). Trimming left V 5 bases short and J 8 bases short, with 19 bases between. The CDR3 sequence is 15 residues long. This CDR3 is CASSPNAGQAYEQFF. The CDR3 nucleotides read TGTGCCAGCAGCCCTAACGCCGGGCAGGCCTATGAGCAGTTCTTC. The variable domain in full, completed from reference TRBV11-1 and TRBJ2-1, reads EAEVAQSPRYKITEKSQAVAFWCDPISGHATLYWYRQILGQGPELLVQFQDESVVDDSQLPKDRFSAERLKGVDSTLKIQPAELGDSAMYLCASSPNAGQAYEQFFGPGTRLTVL.

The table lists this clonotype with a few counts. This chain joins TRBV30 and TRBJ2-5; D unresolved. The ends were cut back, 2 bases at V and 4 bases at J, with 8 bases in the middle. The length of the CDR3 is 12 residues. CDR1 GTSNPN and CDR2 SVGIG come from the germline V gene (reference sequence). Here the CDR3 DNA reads TGTGCCTGGAGTCGTATGGGAGAGACCCAGTACTTC. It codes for CAWSRMGETQYF.

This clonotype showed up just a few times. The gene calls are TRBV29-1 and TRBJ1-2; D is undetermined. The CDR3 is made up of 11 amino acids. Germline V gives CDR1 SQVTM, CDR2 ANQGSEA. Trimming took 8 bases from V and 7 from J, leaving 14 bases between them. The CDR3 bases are TGCAGCTCCTCTAAGGGCGGTGGCTACACCTTC. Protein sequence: CSSSKGGGYTF.

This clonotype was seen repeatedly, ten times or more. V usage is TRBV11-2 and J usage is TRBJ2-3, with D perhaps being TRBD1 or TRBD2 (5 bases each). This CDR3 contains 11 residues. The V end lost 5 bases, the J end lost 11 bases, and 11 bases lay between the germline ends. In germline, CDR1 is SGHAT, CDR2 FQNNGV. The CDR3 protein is CASSPGPRQYF. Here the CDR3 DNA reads TGTGCCAGCAGCCCGGGACCCAGGCAGTATTTT. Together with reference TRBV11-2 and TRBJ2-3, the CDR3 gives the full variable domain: EAGVAQSPRYKIIEKRQSVAFWCNPISGHATLYWYQQILGQGPKLLIQFQNNGVVDDSQLPKDRFSAERLKGVDSTLKIQPAKLEDSAVYLCASSPGPRQYFGPGTRLTVL.

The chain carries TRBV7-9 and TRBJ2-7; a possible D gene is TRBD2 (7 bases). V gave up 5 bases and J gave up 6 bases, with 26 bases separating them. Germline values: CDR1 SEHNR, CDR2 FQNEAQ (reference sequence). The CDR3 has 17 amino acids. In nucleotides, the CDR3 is TGTGCCAGCAGCCCCCCGGGGGCGGGAGACACTCTGGGCGAGCAGTACTTC. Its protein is CASSPPGAGDTLGEQYF.

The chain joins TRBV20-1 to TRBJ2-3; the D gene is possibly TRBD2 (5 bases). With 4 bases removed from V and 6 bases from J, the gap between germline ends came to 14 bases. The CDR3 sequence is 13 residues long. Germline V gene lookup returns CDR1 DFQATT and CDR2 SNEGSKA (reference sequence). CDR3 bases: TGCAGTGCTAACGGAAAGGCTAGCGATACGCAGTATTTT. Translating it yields CSANGKASDTQYF.

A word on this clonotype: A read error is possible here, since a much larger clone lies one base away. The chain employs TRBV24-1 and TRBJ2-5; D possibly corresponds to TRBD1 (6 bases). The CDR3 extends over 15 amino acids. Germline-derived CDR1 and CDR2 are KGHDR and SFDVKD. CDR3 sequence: CAISVPTGNQETQYF. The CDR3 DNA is TGTGCCATCAGTGTCCCTACAGGGAACCAAGAGACCCAGTACTTC.

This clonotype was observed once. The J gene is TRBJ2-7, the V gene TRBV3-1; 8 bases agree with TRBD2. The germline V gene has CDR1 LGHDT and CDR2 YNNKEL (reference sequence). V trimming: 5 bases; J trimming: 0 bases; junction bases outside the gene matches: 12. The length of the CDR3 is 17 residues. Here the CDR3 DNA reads TGTGCCAGCAGCACCCGGGGGGGGCGGTGGAGCTCCTACGAGCAGTACTTC. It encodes CASSTRGGRWSSYEQYF.